This T cell receptor beta chain is from a study of blood T cell repertoires in COVID-19. Study overall: PBMCs, B-cell-depleted T cells, or T cells provided the cDNA or gDNA that made up the material.

Methods used by the authors: Amplification of reference gene primers provided the estimated nucleated cell counts. Method: immunoSEQ multiplex PCR; TCRdb's copy keeps in-frame clones and lacks some. V and J calls and clone size follow that table, whereas D and trimming were derived from the DNA. This repertoire shows 300,000 to 400,000 clones, 87% found once; its top ten account for under 6.5%. This clone was observed a handful of times. The CDR3 consists of 16 residues. Trimming at V came to 3 bases and at J to 1 base, leaving 9 bases not matched to a gene. Germline CDR1 and CDR2: GTSNPN and SVGIG (reference sequence).

The sample consisted of peripheral blood. This TCR derives from a woman between 50 and 59 years old with COVID-19, enrolled during active disease. The chain carries TRBV30 and TRBJ2-5; TRBD1 aligns across 9 bases. Here the CDR3 reads CAWSERGTGLQETQYF. CDR3 DNA: TGTGCCTGGAGCGAACGCGGGACAGGGCTCCAAGAGACCCAGTACTTC.